The present entry profiles one T cell receptor beta chain with its context. The data were obtained in a study of blood T cell repertoires in COVID-19. Study-wide context: The study drew acute and convalescent COVID-19 samples from the United States, Italy and Spain.

Adults between roughly 18 and 90 years of age took part from 24 US areas. Cohort 3 recovery required two negative PCRs, clearance, or symptom resolution. Per the study methods: Researchers report that nucleated cell counts were estimated from reference gene primer amplification. TCRdb's copy holds only in-frame clones and misses some; the assay was immunoSEQ multiplex PCR. V, J and clone size derive from that table, while D and trimming were established from the DNA sequence. The sample yields around 250,000 clones, approximately 82% seen once. The CDR3 runs 13 residues. Germline V gives CDR1 SGHNT, CDR2 YENEEA. The ends were cut back, 5 bases at V and 6 bases at J, with 12 bases in the middle.

This sequence originates from a man aged 35 to 55 who had recovered from COVID-19. The specimen was PBMCs or T cells enriched from blood (not recorded which). The chain is built from TRBV11-3 and TRBJ2-3; D perhaps matches TRBD2 (6 bases). DNA of the CDR3: TGTGCCAGCAGCGTCGGGACTGCCGATACGCAGTATTTT. Protein sequence: CASSVGTADTQYF. The variable domain in full, completed from reference TRBV11-3 and TRBJ2-3, reads EAGVVQSPRYKIIEKKQPVAFWCNPISGHNTLYWYLQNLGQGPELLIRYENEEAVDDSQLPKDRFSAERLKGVDSTLKIQPAELGDSAVYLCASSVGTADTQYFGPGTRLTVL.